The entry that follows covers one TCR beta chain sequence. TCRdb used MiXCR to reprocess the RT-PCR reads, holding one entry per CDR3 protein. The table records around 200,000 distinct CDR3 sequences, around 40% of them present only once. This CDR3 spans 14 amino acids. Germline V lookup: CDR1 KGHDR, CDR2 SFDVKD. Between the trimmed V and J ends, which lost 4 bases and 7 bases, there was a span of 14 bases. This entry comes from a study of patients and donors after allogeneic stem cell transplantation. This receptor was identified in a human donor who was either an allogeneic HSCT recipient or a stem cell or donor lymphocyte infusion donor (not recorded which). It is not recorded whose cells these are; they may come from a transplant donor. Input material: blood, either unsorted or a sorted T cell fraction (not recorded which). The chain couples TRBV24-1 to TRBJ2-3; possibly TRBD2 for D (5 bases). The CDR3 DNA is TGTGCCACCAGTGACCACGGCGGGCGATATACGCAGTATTTT. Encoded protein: CATSDHGGRYTQYF.